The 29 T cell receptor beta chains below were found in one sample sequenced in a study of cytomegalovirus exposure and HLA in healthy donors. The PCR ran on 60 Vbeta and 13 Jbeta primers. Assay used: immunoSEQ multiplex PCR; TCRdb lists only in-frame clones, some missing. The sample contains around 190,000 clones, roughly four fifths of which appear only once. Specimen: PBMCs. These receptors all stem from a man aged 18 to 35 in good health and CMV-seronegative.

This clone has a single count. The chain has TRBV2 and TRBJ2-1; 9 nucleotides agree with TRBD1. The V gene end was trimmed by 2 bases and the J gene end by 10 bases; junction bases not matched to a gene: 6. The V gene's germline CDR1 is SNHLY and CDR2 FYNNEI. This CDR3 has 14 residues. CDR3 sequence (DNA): TGTGCCAGCAGTGAATTACAGGGGGCGGGGGAGCAGTTCTTC. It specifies CASSELQGAGEQFF.

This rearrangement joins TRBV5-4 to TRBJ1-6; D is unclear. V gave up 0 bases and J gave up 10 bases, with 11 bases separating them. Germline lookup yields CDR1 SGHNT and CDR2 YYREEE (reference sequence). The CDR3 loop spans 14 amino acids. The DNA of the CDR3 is TGTGCCAGCAGCTTGGGGTTGGAGGCATCACCCCTCCACTTT. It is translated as CASSLGLEASPLHF.

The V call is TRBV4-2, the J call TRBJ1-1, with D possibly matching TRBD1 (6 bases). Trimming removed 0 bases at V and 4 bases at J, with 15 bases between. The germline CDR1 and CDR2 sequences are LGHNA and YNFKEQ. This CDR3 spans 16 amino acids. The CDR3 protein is CASSQDGMRGSTEAFF. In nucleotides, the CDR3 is TGTGCCAGCAGCCAAGATGGAATGAGGGGGTCCACTGAAGCTTTCTTT.

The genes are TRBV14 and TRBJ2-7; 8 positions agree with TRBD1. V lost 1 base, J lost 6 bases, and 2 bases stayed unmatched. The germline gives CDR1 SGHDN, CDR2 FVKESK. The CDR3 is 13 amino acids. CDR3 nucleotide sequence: TGTGCCAGCAGCCAAGCACAGGGGGGCGAGCAGTACTTC. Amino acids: CASSQAQGGEQYF.

CDR3 in amino acids: CASSSISGLVYNEQFF. In DNA form, the CDR3 reads TGTGCCAGCAGTTCGATTAGCGGGTTGGTCTACAATGAGCAGTTCTTC. The gene calls are TRBV27 and TRBJ2-1, with 7 bases fitting TRBD2. This CDR3 has 16 residues. Germline V gene lookup returns CDR1 MNHEY and CDR2 SMNVEV (reference sequence). J was trimmed by 3 bases and V by 4 bases; bases with no gene match: 9.

Here the CDR3 reads CASSIATVALAGPTDTQYF. CDR3 nucleotides: TGTGCCAGCAGTATCGCGACAGTCGCACTAGCGGGACCCACAGATACGCAGTATTTT. The rearrangement links TRBV28 to TRBJ2-3; 10 bases agree with TRBD2. The V gene end was trimmed by 5 bases and the J gene end by 2 bases; junction bases not matched to a gene: 16. The V gene's germline CDR1 is MDHEN and CDR2 SYDVKM. The CDR3 has 19 amino acids.

CDR3 bases: TGTGCCAGCAGCTTGGCCGCCGGGACAGGGGTGGGGGAGCAGTACTTC. Its protein product is CASSLAAGTGVGEQYF. This chain uses TRBV5-4 with TRBJ2-7, with 10 nucleotides matching TRBD1. The CDR3 spans 16 residues. V was clipped by 0 bases and J by 7 bases; unmatched bases: 10. The germline gives CDR1 SGHNT, CDR2 YYREEE (reference sequence).

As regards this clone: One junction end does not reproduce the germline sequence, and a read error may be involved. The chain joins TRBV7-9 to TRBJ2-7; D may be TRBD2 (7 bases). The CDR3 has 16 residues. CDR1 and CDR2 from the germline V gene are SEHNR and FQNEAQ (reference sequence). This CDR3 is CSSRAAGRGPTGEQYF. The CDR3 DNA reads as TGTTCCAGCAGAGCGGCAGGGCGGGGGCCTACGGGGGAGCAGTACTTC.

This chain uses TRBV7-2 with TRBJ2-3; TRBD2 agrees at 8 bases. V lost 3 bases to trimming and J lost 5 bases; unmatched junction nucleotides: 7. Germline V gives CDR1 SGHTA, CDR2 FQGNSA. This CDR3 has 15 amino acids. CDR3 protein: CASSLSGGPRDTQYF. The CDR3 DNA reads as TGTGCCAGCAGCTTGTCGGGGGGGCCTAGAGATACGCAGTATTTT. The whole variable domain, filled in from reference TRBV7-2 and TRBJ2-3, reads GAGVSQSPSNKVTEKGKDVELRCDPISGHTALYWYRQSLGQGLEFLIYFQGNSAPDKSGLPSDRFSAERTGGSVSTLTIQRTQQEDSAVYLCASSLSGGPRDTQYFGPGTRLTVL.

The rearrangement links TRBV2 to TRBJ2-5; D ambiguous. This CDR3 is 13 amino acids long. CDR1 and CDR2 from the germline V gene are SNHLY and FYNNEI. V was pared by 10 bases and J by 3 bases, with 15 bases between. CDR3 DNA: TGTGCCACATCAAAAGAAAGCAAAGAGACCCAGTACTTC. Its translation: CATSKESKETQYF.

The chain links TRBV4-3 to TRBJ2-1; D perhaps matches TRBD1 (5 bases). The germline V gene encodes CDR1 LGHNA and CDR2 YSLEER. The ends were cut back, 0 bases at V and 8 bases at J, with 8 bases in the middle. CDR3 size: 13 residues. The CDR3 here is CASSQDIGDEQFF. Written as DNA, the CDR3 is TGCGCCAGCAGCCAAGATATAGGGGATGAGCAGTTCTTC.

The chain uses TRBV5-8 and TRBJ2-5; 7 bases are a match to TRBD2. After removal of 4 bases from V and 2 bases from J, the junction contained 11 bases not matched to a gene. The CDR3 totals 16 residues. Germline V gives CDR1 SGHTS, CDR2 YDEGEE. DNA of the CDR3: TGTGCCAGCAGCCGGGCCGGGAGGTTTTCTCAAGAGACCCAGTACTTC. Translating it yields CASSRAGRFSQETQYF.

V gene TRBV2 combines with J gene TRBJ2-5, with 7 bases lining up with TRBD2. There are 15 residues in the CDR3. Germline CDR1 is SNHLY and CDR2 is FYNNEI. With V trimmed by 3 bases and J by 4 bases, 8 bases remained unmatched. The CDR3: CASSDPRGSGETQYF. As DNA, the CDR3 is TGTGCCAGCAGTGATCCGCGCGGGAGTGGAGAGACCCAGTACTTC.

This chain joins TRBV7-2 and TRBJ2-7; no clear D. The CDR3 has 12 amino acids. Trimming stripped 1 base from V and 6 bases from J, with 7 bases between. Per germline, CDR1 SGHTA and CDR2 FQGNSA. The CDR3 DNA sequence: TGTGCCAGCAGCTTAGATTCGGGCGAGCAGTACTTC. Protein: CASSLDSGEQYF.

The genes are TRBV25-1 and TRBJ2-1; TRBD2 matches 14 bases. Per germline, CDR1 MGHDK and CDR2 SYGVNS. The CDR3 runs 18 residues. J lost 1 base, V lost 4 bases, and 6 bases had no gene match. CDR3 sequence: CASSGGTSGSFSYNEQFF. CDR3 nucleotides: TGTGCCAGCAGTGGGGGGACTAGCGGGAGTTTTTCCTACAATGAGCAGTTCTTC.

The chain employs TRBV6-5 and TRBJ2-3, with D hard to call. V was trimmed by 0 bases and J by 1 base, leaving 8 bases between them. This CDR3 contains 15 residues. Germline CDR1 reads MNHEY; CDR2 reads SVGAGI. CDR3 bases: TGTGCCAGCAGTTACTCGGGCAGCCGCACAGATACGCAGTATTTT. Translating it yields CASSYSGSRTDTQYF.

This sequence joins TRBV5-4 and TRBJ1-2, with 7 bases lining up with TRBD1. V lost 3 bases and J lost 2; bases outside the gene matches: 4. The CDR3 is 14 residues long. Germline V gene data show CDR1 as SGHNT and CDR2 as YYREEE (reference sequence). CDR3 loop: CASSSQTGNYGYTF. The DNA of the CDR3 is TGTGCCAGCAGCTCCCAGACAGGGAACTATGGCTACACCTTC.

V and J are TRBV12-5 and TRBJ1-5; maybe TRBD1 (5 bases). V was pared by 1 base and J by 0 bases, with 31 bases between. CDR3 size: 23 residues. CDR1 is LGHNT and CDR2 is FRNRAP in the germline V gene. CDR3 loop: CASGLATLRGLDMGGYSNQPQHF. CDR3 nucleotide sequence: TGTGCTAGTGGTTTGGCTACCCTTCGAGGATTAGATATGGGGGGTTATAGCAATCAGCCCCAGCATTTT.

The CDR3 bases are TGTGCCAGCAGCCCACAGGGGAGTAGCAATCAGCCCCAGCATTTT. This sequence encodes CASSPQGSSNQPQHF. The rearrangement joins TRBV7-8 to TRBJ1-5, with 7 bases that match TRBD1. The CDR3 spans 15 residues. Trimming took 5 bases from V and 0 from J; bases not matched to a gene: 4. In germline, CDR1 is SGHVS, CDR2 FQNEAQ. The full variable domain, completed using reference TRBV7-8 and TRBJ1-5, is GAGVSQSPRYKVAKRGQDVALRCDPISGHVSLFWYQQALGQGPEFLTYFQNEAQLDKSGLPSDRFFAERPEGSVSTLKIQRTQQEDSAVYLCASSPQGSSNQPQHFGDGTRLSIL.

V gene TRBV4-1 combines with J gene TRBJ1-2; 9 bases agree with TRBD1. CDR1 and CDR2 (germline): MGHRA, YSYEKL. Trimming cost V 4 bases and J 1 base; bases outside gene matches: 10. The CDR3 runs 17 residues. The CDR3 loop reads CASSPEHRGLLNYGYTF. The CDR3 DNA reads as TGCGCCAGCAGCCCGGAACACAGGGGGCTCCTTAACTATGGCTACACCTTC.

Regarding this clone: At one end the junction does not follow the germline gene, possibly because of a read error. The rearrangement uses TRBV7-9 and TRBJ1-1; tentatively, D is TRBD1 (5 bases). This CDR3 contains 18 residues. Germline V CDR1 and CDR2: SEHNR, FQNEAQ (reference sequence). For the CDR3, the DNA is TGTTCCAGCAGCTTATCCCAGGGCGGGGAACCCGTGGGCTCTGAAGCTTTCTTT. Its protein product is CSSSLSQGGEPVGSEAFF.

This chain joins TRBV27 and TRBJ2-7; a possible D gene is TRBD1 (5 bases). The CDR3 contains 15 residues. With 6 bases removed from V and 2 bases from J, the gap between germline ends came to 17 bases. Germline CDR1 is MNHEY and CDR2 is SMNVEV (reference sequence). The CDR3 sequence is CASSLSHGHAYEQYF. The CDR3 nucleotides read TGTGCCAGCAGCTTGAGTCATGGACATGCCTACGAGCAGTACTTC.

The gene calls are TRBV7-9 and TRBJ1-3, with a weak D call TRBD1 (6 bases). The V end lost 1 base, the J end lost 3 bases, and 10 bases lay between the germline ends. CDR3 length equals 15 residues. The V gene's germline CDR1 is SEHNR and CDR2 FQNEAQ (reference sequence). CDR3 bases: TGTGCCAGCAGCTTAGAGTCAGGGGTTGGAAACACCATATATTTT. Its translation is CASSLESGVGNTIYF.

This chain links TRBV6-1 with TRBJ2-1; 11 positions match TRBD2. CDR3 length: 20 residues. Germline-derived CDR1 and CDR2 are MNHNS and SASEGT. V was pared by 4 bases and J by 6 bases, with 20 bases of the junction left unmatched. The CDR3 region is CASSATSKRASGRWSNEQFF. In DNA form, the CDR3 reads TGTGCCAGCAGTGCTACATCCAAGAGGGCTAGCGGGAGGTGGAGCAATGAGCAGTTCTTC.

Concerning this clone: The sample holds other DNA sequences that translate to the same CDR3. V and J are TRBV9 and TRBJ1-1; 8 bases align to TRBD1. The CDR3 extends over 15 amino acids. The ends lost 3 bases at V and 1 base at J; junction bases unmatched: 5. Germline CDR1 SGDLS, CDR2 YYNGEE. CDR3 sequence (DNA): TGTGCCAGCAGCGGGGGGACAGGAGGGAACACTGAAGCTTTCTTT. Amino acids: CASSGGTGGNTEAFF.

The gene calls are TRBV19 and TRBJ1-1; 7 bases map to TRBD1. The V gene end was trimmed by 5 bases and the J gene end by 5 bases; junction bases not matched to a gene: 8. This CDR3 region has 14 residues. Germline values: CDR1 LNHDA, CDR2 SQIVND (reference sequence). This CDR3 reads CASSDRVGGTEAFF. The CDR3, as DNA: TGTGCCAGTAGTGACAGGGTGGGTGGTACTGAAGCTTTCTTT.

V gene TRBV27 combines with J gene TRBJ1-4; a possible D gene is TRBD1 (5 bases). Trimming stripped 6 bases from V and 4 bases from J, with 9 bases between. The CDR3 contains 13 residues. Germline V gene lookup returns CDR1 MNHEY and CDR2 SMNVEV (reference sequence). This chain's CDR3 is CASRDRFNEKLFF. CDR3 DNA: TGTGCCAGCAGAGACAGATTTAATGAAAAACTGTTTTTT.

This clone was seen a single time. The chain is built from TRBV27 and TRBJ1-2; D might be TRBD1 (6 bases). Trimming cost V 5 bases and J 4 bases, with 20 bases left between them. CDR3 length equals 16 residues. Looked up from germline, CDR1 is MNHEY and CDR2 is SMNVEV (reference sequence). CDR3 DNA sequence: TGTGCCAGCAGTGGTATTGGAAACCAAGGGGGCTATGGCTACACCTTC. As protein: CASSGIGNQGGYGYTF.

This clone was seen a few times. The CDR3 here is CASSQVVTGEGAGELFF. The CDR3 DNA reads as TGCGCCAGCAGCCAAGTAGTAACAGGGGAAGGGGCCGGGGAGCTGTTTTTT. This chain joins TRBV4-3 and TRBJ2-2; 7 bases line up with TRBD1. Trimming took 1 base from V and 6 from J; bases not matched to a gene: 11. The CDR3 is made up of 17 amino acids. Germline V CDR1 and CDR2: LGHNA, YSLEER.